This T cell receptor (beta chain) stems from a study of neurological immune-mediated disorders. Study-level findings and limits: The expanded clones of different subjects shared no CDR3 amino acid sequences (suggesting private repertoires in all groups). Clinical features showed no association with the multiple sclerosis repertoire cluster, and MRI features showed none either. HTLV-1-associated myelopathy displayed the greatest TCR clonal expansion, and multiple sclerosis exhibited the smallest, lower than that of healthy controls.

5'RACE generated cDNA with 10-nucleotide random UMIs. A single record per CDR3 protein comes from TCRdb applying MiXCR to the 5' RACE reads. The table lists some 46,000 distinct CDR3 sequences, 3.5% to 5.5% of them singletons. The CDR3 is 13 amino acids. Trimming cost V 6 bases and J 8 bases, with 13 bases left between them. Germline CDR1 is MNHNY and CDR2 is SVGAGI (reference sequence). This clonotype was detected many times. Its specificity is unknown. The source material was PBMCs. The V and J genes are TRBV6-6 and TRBJ1-4; possible D gene TRBD1, 5 bases. The source of this sequence is a woman aged 55-70 years with multiple sclerosis. This CDR3 is CASSQGGREKLFF. The CDR3 DNA is TGTGCCAGCAGCCAGGGTGGAAGAGAAAAACTGTTTTTT.